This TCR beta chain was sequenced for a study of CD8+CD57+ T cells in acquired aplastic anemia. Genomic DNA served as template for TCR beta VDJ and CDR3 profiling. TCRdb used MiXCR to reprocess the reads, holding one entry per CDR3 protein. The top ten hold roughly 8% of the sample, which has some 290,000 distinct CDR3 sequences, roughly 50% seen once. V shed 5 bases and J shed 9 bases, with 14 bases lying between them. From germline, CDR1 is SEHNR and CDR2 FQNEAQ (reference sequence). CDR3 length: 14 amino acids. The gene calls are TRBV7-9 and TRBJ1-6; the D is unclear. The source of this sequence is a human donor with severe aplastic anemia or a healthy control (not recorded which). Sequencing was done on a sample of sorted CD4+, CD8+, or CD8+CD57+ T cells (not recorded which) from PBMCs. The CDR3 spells CASSPTQEGSPLHF. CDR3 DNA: TGTGCCAGCAGCCCCACGCAGGAAGGTTCACCCCTCCACTTT.